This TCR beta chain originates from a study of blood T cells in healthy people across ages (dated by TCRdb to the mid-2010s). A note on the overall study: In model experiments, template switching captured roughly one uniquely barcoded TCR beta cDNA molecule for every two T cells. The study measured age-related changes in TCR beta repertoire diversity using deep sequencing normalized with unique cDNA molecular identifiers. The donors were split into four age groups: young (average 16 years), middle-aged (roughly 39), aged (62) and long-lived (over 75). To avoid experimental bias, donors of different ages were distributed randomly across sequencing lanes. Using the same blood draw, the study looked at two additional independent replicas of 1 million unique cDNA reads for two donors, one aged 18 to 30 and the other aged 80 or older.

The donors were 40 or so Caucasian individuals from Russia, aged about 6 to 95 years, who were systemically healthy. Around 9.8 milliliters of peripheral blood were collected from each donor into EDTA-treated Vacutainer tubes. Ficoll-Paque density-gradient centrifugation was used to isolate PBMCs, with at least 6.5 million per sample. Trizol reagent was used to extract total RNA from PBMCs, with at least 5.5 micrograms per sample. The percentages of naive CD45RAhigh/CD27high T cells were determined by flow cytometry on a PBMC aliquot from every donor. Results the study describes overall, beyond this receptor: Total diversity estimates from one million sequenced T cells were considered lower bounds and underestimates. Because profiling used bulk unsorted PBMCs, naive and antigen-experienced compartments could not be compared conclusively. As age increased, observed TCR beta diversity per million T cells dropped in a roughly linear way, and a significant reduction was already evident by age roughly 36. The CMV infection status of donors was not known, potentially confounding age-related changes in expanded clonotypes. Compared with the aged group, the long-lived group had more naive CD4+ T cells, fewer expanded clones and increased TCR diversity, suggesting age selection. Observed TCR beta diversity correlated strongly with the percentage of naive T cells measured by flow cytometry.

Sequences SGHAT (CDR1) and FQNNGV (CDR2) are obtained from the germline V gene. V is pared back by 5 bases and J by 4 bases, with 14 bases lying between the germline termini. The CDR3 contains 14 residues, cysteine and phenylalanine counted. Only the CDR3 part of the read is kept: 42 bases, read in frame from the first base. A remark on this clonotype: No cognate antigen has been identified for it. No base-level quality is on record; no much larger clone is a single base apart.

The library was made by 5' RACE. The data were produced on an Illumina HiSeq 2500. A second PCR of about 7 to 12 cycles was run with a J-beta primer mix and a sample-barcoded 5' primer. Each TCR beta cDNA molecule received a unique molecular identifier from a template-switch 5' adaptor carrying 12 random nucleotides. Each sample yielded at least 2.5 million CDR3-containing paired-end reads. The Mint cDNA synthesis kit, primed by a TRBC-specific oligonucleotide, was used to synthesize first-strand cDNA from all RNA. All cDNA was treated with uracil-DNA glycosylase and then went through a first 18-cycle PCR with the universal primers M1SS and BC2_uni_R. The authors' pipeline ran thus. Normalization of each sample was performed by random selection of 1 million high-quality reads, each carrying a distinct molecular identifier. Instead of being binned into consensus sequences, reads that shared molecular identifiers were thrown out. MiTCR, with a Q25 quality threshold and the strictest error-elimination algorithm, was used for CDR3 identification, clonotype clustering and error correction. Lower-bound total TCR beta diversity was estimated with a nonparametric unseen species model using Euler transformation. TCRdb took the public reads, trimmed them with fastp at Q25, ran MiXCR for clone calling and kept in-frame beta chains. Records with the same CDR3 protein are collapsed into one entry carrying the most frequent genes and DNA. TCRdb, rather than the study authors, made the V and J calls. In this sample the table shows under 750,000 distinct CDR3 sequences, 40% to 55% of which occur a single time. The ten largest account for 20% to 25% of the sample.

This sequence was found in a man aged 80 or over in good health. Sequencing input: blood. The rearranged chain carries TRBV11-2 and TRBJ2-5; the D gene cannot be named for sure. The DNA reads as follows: TGTGCCAGCAGCCCCCAGCCTGTGGGAGAGACCCAGTACTTC. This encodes CASSPQPVGETQYF.